The TCR beta chain described here comes from a study of OX40 agonist ivuxolimab in advanced cancers. Study context: Of mixed ages from about 23 to 85 and averaging around 60 years, the group was 65% to 85% male. Study results and limitations: Still undetermined is the antigen specificity of the expanded peripheral T cells.

This CDR3 has 13 residues. Trimming removed 7 bases from V and 7 bases from J; junction bases left unmatched: 8. CDR1 and CDR2 from the germline V gene are MNHEY and SMNVEV (reference sequence). A note on this clone: What it recognizes is unknown.

Sequenced by immunoSEQ multiplex PCR; TCRdb stores in-frame clones only, minus some. The repertoire consists of more than 80,000 clones, with 65% to 90% occurring once and the leading ten covering 1.5% to 2.5%. The chain recombines TRBV27 with TRBJ2-7; 9 bases map to TRBD2. This clonotype was sampled from an adult with an advanced solid tumor such as melanoma, head and neck, liver or kidney cancer. The input for sequencing was CD4+ or CD8+ T cells sorted from blood, taken in a trial of the OX40 agonist ivuxolimab. CDR3 region: CASNLAGRGEQYF. The CDR3 bases are TGTGCCAGCAATCTAGCGGGACGCGGGGAGCAGTACTTC.